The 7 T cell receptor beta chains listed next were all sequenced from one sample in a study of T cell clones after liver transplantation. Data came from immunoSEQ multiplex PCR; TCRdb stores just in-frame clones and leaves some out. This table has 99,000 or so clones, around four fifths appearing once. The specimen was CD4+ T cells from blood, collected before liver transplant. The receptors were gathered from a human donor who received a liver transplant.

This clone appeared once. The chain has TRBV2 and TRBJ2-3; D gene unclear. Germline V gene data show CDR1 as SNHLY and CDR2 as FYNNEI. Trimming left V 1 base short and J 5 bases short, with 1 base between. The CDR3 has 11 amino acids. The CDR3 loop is CASSEEDTQYF. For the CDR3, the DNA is TGTGCCAGCAGTGAAGAAGATACGCAGTATTTT.

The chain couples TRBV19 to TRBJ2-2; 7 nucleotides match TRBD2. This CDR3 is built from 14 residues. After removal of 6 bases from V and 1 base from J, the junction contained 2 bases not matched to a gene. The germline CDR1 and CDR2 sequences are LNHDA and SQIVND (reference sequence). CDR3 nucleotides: TGTGCCAGTAGCGGGGGGATGAACACCGGGGAGCTGTTTTTT. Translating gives CASSGGMNTGELFF.

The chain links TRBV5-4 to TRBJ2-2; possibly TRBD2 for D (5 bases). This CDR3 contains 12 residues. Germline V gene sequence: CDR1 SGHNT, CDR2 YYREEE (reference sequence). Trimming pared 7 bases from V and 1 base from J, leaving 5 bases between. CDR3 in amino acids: CASAGNTGELFF. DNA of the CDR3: TGTGCCAGCGCGGGGAACACCGGGGAGCTGTTTTTT.

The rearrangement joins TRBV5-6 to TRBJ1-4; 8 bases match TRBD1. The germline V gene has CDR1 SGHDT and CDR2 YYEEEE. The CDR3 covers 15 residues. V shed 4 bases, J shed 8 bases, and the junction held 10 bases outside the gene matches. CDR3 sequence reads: CASSRRTGMGEKLFF. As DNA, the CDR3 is TGTGCCAGCAGCCGAAGGACAGGGATGGGGGAAAAACTGTTTTTT.

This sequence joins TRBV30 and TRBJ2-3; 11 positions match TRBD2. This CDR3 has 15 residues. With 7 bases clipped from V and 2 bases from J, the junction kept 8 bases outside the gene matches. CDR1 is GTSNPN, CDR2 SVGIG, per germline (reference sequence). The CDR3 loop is CASRDSGRATDTQYF. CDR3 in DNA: TGTGCCTCCCGGGATAGCGGGAGGGCCACAGATACGCAGTATTTT.

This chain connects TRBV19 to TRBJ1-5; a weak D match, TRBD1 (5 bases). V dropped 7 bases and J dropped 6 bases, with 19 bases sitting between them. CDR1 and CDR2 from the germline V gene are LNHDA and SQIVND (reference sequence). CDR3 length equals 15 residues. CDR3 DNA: TGTGCCAGTATGCCCCGGGGCAGGGAAGGTCAGCCCCAGCATTTT. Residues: CASMPRGREGQPQHF.

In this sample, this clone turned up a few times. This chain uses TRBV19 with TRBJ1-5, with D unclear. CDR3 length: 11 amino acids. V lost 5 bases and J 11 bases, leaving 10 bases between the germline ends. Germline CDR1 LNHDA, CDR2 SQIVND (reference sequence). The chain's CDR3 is CASSSSVAQHF. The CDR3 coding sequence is TGTGCCAGTAGTTCCTCGGTTGCCCAGCATTTT.